Listed below are T cell receptor beta chains from one sample, sequenced in a study of shared clonotypes between healthy human individuals. Assay: immunoSEQ multiplex PCR; the TCRdb copy retains only in-frame clones and omits some. The table records 2 million to 3 million clones, more than 90% of them present only once. Sequenced material: naive CD4+ T cells sorted from blood. These receptors were taken from a man between 18 and 29 years old in good health. CDR3s include the opening cysteine and the closing phenylalanine or tryptophan. D genes are given only for firm matches. A row's size may be missing; if present it is once, few, many or a size class.

CDR3 DNA: TGTGCCAGCAGCGTAGCGAACGTCAATGAGCAGTTCTTC
CDR3 protein: CASSVANVNEQFF
V gene: TRBV9
D gene: .
clone size: .
J gene: TRBJ2-1

CDR3 DNA: TGTGCCAGCAGCTTACCGGGAGCTCCGCCAGGCGAGCAGTACTTC
CDR3 protein: CASSLPGAPPGEQYF
V gene: TRBV7-2
D gene: .
clone size: .
J gene: TRBJ2-7

CDR3 DNA: TGTGCCAGCAGCTCACCCCGTCCGGCCAGCGGGTCCCAAGAGACCCAGTACTTC
CDR3 protein: CASSSPRPASGSQETQYF
V gene: TRBV7-9
D gene: .
clone size: .
J gene: TRBJ2-5

CDR3 DNA: TGCAGCGTTGCCATAGACATTTCTGTTGGCTACACCTTC
CDR3 protein: CSVAIDISVGYTF
V gene: TRBV29-1
D gene: .
clone size: .
J gene: TRBJ1-2

CDR3 DNA: TGTGCCAGCAGCAGAAGGACAAACCAAGAGACCCAGTACTTC
CDR3 protein: CASSRRTNQETQYF
V gene: TRBV7-2
D gene: .
clone size: .
J gene: TRBJ2-5

CDR3 DNA: TGCGCCAGCAGCTTCAGGGGGCAAGGACAAGAGACCCAGTACTTC
CDR3 protein: CASSFRGQGQETQYF
V gene: TRBV5-1
D gene: TRBD1
clone size: .
J gene: TRBJ2-5

CDR3 DNA: TGTGCCACCAGCGGACTTGTTAAATCACCCCTCCACTTT
CDR3 protein: CATSGLVKSPLHF
V gene: TRBV15
D gene: .
clone size: .
J gene: TRBJ1-6

CDR3 DNA: TGTGCCAGCGGCCAGGCCCCGACAGGGGGCTTGTCACCCCTCCACTTT
CDR3 protein: CASGQAPTGGLSPLHF
V gene: TRBV9
D gene: TRBD1
clone size: .
J gene: TRBJ1-6

CDR3 DNA: TGTGCCAGCAGCTTAGTATCCCTCCAGGGTGGGAATGAGCAGTTCTTC
CDR3 protein: CASSLVSLQGGNEQFF
V gene: TRBV7-2
D gene: .
clone size: .
J gene: TRBJ2-1

CDR3 DNA: TGTGCCAGCAGTGAATGGGAGACAGGGGCCGGACCCCTCCACTTT
CDR3 protein: CASSEWETGAGPLHF
V gene: TRBV25-1
D gene: TRBD1
clone size: .
J gene: TRBJ1-6

CDR3 DNA: TGTGCCAGCAGGGGACAGGAGGCTGCAGATACGCAGTATTTT
CDR3 protein: CASRGQEAADTQYF
V gene: TRBV6-6
D gene: TRBD1
clone size: .
J gene: TRBJ2-3

CDR3 DNA: TGTGCCAGCAGCGTAGGCGGGAGAACGGCACCCCTCCACTTT
CDR3 protein: CASSVGGRTAPLHF
V gene: TRBV9
D gene: .
clone size: .
J gene: TRBJ1-6

CDR3 DNA: TGCGCCAGCAGCTTGGGAGACAGGGATGTGGGCGAGCAGTACTTC
CDR3 protein: CASSLGDRDVGEQYF
V gene: TRBV5-1
D gene: TRBD1
clone size: once
J gene: TRBJ2-7

CDR3 DNA: TGTGCCAGCATAGCCCCGGGTCGTGCTGAAGCTTTCTTT
CDR3 protein: CASIAPGRAEAFF
V gene: TRBV6-6
D gene: .
clone size: .
J gene: TRBJ1-1

CDR3 DNA: TGCGCCAGCAGCCAAGAATCGGGGGGCGGGGCCAAAAACATTCAGTACTTC
CDR3 protein: CASSQESGGGAKNIQYF
V gene: TRBV4-1
D gene: .
clone size: .
J gene: TRBJ2-4

CDR3 DNA: TGTGCCAGTAGTGTATACAGGGCCGTCGGCTCACCCCTCCACTTT
CDR3 protein: CASSVYRAVGSPLHF
V gene: TRBV19
D gene: .
clone size: .
J gene: TRBJ1-6

CDR3 DNA: TGTGCCATCAGTGAGTCGGTTCGCAAAAATACGCAGTATTTT
CDR3 protein: CAISESVRKNTQYF
V gene: TRBV10-3
D gene: .
clone size: .
J gene: TRBJ2-3

CDR3 DNA: TGTGCCAGTAGTATAGACAGGGGTGGGCGGTTCTTC
CDR3 protein: CASSIDRGGRFF
V gene: TRBV19
D gene: .
clone size: .
J gene: TRBJ2-1

CDR3 DNA: TGCGCCAGCAGCCAAGTAGGGTTCTCCTACAATGAGCAGTTCTTC
CDR3 protein: CASSQVGFSYNEQFF
V gene: TRBV4-1
D gene: .
clone size: .
J gene: TRBJ2-1

CDR3 DNA: TGTGCCAGCAGACAACCGGGACAGGGCACCTACGAGCAGTACTTC
CDR3 protein: CASRQPGQGTYEQYF
V gene: TRBV11-2
D gene: TRBD1
clone size: .
J gene: TRBJ2-7

CDR3 DNA: TGTGCCAGCAGCTTAGTCTCCTCAGGGCAGTACTTC
CDR3 protein: CASSLVSSGQYF
V gene: TRBV7-2
D gene: .
clone size: .
J gene: TRBJ2-7

CDR3 DNA: TGCGCCAGCAGCTTGGAGGGATGGTCAATGGAGACCCAGTACTTC
CDR3 protein: CASSLEGWSMETQYF
V gene: TRBV5-1
D gene: .
clone size: once
J gene: TRBJ2-5

CDR3 DNA: TGTGCCAGCAGTGCGAGAACCGGGACAGGGGAGTTTGGGACCCAGTACTTC
CDR3 protein: CASSARTGTGEFGTQYF
V gene: TRBV6-1
D gene: TRBD1
clone size: .
J gene: TRBJ2-5

CDR3 DNA: TGTGCCAGCAGCCCGCCGGGTACTGGGGCCAACGTCCTGACTTTC
CDR3 protein: CASSPPGTGANVLTF
V gene: TRBV7-2
D gene: .
clone size: .
J gene: TRBJ2-6

CDR3 DNA: TGTGCCAGCAGCTTGGGGGACAGTGCTGGGGATGAGCAGTACTTC
CDR3 protein: CASSLGDSAGDEQYF
V gene: TRBV5-4
D gene: TRBD1
clone size: .
J gene: TRBJ2-7

CDR3 DNA: TGTGCTATTCAGACAGGGGCGAACACTGAAGCTTTCTTT
CDR3 protein: CAIQTGANTEAFF
V gene: TRBV10-3
D gene: TRBD1
clone size: .
J gene: TRBJ1-1

CDR3 DNA: TGCGCCAGCAGCTTGGGGACTACAACGAACACTGAAGCTTTCTTT
CDR3 protein: CASSLGTTTNTEAFF
V gene: TRBV5-1
D gene: .
clone size: .
J gene: TRBJ1-1

CDR3 DNA: TGTGCCAGCAGCGTAGTGACAGACTATGGCTACACCTTC
CDR3 protein: CASSVVTDYGYTF
V gene: TRBV7-2
D gene: .
clone size: .
J gene: TRBJ1-2

CDR3 DNA: TGTGCCTGGAGTGTTGGCGGGTCGGGGGGAAACACCATATATTTT
CDR3 protein: CAWSVGGSGGNTIYF
V gene: TRBV30
D gene: .
clone size: .
J gene: TRBJ1-3

CDR3 DNA: TGTGCCAGTAGTCCAGCTGGACAGGGGGCTAACTCTGGGGCCAACGTCCTGACTTTC
CDR3 protein: CASSPAGQGANSGANVLTF
V gene: TRBV19
D gene: TRBD1
clone size: .
J gene: TRBJ2-6

CDR3 DNA: TGTGCCAGCAACGACAGGGGGCGTGGGACAGATACGCAGTATTTT
CDR3 protein: CASNDRGRGTDTQYF
V gene: TRBV6-6
D gene: TRBD1
clone size: .
J gene: TRBJ2-3

CDR3 DNA: TGTGCCACCTCAACTACAGGGGCCTCTTCAAAGCAGTACTTC
CDR3 protein: CATSTTGASSKQYF
V gene: TRBV25-1
D gene: TRBD1
clone size: .
J gene: TRBJ2-7